Sequencing of this T cell receptor beta chain was carried out in a study of PD-1 and CTLA-4 blockade in melanoma (dated by TCRdb to the early 2020s). A note on the overall study: In patients with melanoma, the researchers looked at the effects of CTLA-4 blockade versus PD-1 blockade on the CD8 T cell response that was melanoma-reactive.

From cysteine to phenylalanine, the CDR3 is 16 amino acids long. The kept DNA is CDR3 alone, 48 bases in frame from the first base. In the germline V gene (reference sequence), CDR1 corresponds to SEHNR and CDR2 to FQNEAQ. After removal of 4 bases from V and 0 bases from J, the junction retains 3 bases not matched to a gene. Notes on this clone: Its recognized antigen is unknown. Qualities for individual bases were not recorded, and no much larger clone is one base off.

Preparation of the library involved the immunoSEQ multiplex PCR assay. Imported from immuneACCESS, the table was reduced by TCRdb to in-frame sequences with V and J called. These copies leave out some clones; in studies compared against another copy, an unresolved V gene accounts for under half, and the cause of the remainder is not known. This sample has some 33,000 clones in its table, and 88% of those were observed once. The top ten constitute more than 5.5% of the sample. The source of this sequence is a human donor with melanoma. The V gene is TRBV7-9 and the J gene is TRBJ2-1; a stretch of 10 junction bases matches TRBD1. The sample was CD8+ T cells from peripheral blood, taken from a patient given anti-PD-1 treatment. Here the CDR3 is given as CASSSWTGGSYNEQFF. In nucleotides, the sequence is TGTGCCAGCAGCTCCTGGACAGGGGGCTCCTACAATGAGCAGTTCTTC.